This TCR beta chain was documented in a study of OX40 agonist ivuxolimab in advanced cancers. For the study in its entirety: Ivuxolimab was an agonistic, fully human IgG2 monoclonal antibody directed against OX40 (CD134), a costimulatory receptor. Intravenous ivuxolimab was administered to patients every 2 weeks at six dose levels: 0.01, 0.1, 0.3, 1.5, 3 and 10 mg/kg. Of the approximately 54 dose-escalation patients, hepatocellular carcinoma was present in around 19, melanoma in roughly 15, renal cell carcinoma in 9 and head and neck cancer in 9. In the dose-escalation cohort, 65% to 90% of patients were male, and the mean age was about 55 years, with a range of about 20 to 79. Patients were allowed to have had prior anti-PD-1, anti-PD-L1 or anti-CTLA-4 therapy, and around 43% of the dose-escalation patients had been treated with checkpoint inhibitors. Partial responses occurred in three dose-escalation patients, of whom one had hepatocellular carcinoma and two had cutaneous melanoma. The point of sequencing TCRbeta in the periphery was to test whether ivuxolimab changed TCR sequence diversity and drove clonal T-cell expansion. The paper covers the monotherapy dose-escalation part of the phase I ivuxolimab trial, which included N of about 50 patients. Beyond this particular receptor, the publication reports: After ivuxolimab, more expanded clones were found on average in CD8+ T cells than in CD4+ T cells. Low levels of normalized T-cell clonal expansion were also shown by some nonresponding patients. At doses of 0.1 to 3.0 mg/kg, clonal expansion of both CD4+ and CD8+ blood T cells was observed from baseline to week 6. The antigen specificity of the clonally expanded peripheral T cells was not determined. In the 0.1-3.0 mg/kg groups, partial responders had among the lowest normalized peripheral clonal expansion, particularly in CD8+ T cells.

To sequence the TCRbeta CDR3 region, genomic DNA was isolated from the sorted cells. TCRbeta CDR3 regions were sequenced using the immunoSEQ Assay. In its TCRdb copy, this immuneACCESS table keeps in-frame sequences only and misses some clones. Where compared with another copy, unresolved V genes explain less than half of these, and the others have no known cause. The sample yields roughly 15,000 clones; over 85% were counted once. In total, the top ten clones hold under 25% of the sample. Note on this clone: The antigen it recognizes is unknown. No much larger clone exists at a distance of one base, and base qualities are not known.

Patients with autoimmune disease history or receiving systemic immunosuppression were excluded from the trial. In every dose cohort, peripheral blood was drawn for TCR sequencing at baseline, cycle 4 day 1, and cycle 7 day 1. The samples were taken from a phase I, first-in-human, multicenter, open-label dose-escalation trial of ivuxolimab. Adults with locally advanced or metastatic melanoma, renal cell, hepatocellular, or head and neck squamous cell carcinoma were enrolled in the trial. Before TCR sequencing, CD4+ and CD8+ T cells were separately sorted from peripheral blood. Trimming removed 6 bases from V and 1 base from J; the gene matches leave 5 bases unexplained. There are 14 amino acids in the CDR3, from cysteine to phenylalanine inclusive. Solely the CDR3 DNA is kept, with 42 bases framed from the first base. According to the germline V gene, CDR1 reads SNHLY and CDR2 reads FYNNEI.

The material sequenced was CD4+ or CD8+ T cells sorted from blood, taken in a trial of the OX40 agonist ivuxolimab. This clonotype was obtained from an adult with an advanced solid tumor such as melanoma, head and neck, liver or kidney cancer. The V and J genes are TRBV2 and TRBJ2-5; 7 central nucleotides agree with TRBD1. The nucleotide sequence reads as follows: TGTGCCAGCAGCGTGGGACAGAGCCAAGAGACCCAGTACTTC. Its protein reads: CASSVGQSQETQYF.